In this sample, the clone carrying this T cell receptor (beta chain) turned up a few times. This entry comes from a study of blood T cell repertoires in COVID-19. The assay was immunoSEQ multiplex PCR, and TCRdb's table has in-frame clones only and misses some. The table lists 95,000 to 150,000 clones, about four fifths of them singletons. CDR3 length: 13 residues. Germline values: CDR1 SGHTA, CDR2 FQGNSA. Trimming pared 1 base from V and 7 bases from J, leaving 10 bases between. The genes are TRBV7-2 and TRBJ1-1, with D unclear. The sequenced sample consisted of peripheral blood. The TCR sequence derives from a man aged 65 to 85 with acute or convalescent COVID-19. The CDR3 sequence is CASSLGTLLEAFF. CDR3 DNA: TGTGCCAGCAGCTTAGGCACTTTGCTTGAAGCTTTCTTT. The full variable domain, rest sourced from reference TRBV7-2 and TRBJ1-1, is GAGVSQSPSNKVTEKGKDVELRCDPISGHTALYWYRQSLGQGLEFLIYFQGNSAPDKSGLPSDRFSAERTGGSVSTLTIQRTQQEDSAVYLCASSLGTLLEAFFGQGTRLTVV.